The clone carrying this T cell receptor (beta chain) was seen only a few times. Its antigen is still unknown. This entry is derived from a study of CD8+CD57+ T cells in acquired aplastic anemia. Study-wide background: Sorted CD4+ and CD8+ cells yielded 2.5 to 3.5 ug of DNA on average. Study outcomes and limitations: CD8+ Simpson's diversity did not differ significantly between patients and controls. There were around 28 CD8+ CDR3 sequences that occurred in both patients and controls.

It was patients with CD8+CD57+ cell expansion by flow cytometry who were chosen for sequencing. Every patient was diagnosed with severe acquired aplastic anemia. It was genomic DNA that served as the template for profiling TCR beta VDJ and CDR3. In TCRdb, the reads were re-called with MiXCR into one record per CDR3 protein. The sample yields 260,000 or so distinct CDR3 sequences, 45% to 50% seen once. The sequencing sample was made of sorted CD4+, CD8+, or CD8+CD57+ T cells (not recorded which) from PBMCs. The clonotype originates from a human donor with aplastic anemia.

The chain's CDR3 is CSARDISGGFYEQYF. CDR3 bases: TGCAGTGCTAGAGATATTAGCGGGGGATTCTACGAGCAGTACTTC. The chain uses TRBV20-1 and TRBJ2-7; TRBD2 aligns across 9 bases. The CDR3 covers 15 residues. After removal of 0 bases from V and 3 bases from J, the junction contained 6 bases not matched to a gene. Germline CDR1 reads DFQATT; CDR2 reads SNEGSKA (reference sequence).